The 3 T cell receptor beta chains below come from one sample, sequenced in a study of CD8 T cells in ankylosing spondylitis. Their target antigens are unknown. TCRdb reanalysed the 5' RACE reads using MiXCR and keeps one entry per CDR3 protein. The table records about 440,000 distinct CDR3 sequences, 17% of them present only once. Study-level points and caveats: One TCR beta motif, made up of fewer than 10 highly homologous variants, appeared characteristic of ankylosing spondylitis blood.

The source material was blood, either unsorted or a sorted T cell fraction (not recorded which). The receptors were gathered from a male donor with ankylosing spondylitis.

V and J are TRBV20-1 and TRBJ1-4; TRBD1 might be the D (6 bases). CDR1 and CDR2 from the germline V gene are DFQATT and SNEGSKA (reference sequence). The CDR3 spans 11 residues. V lost 7 bases to trimming and J lost 15 bases, with 18 bases between them. Written as DNA, the CDR3 is TGCAGTGTGGCAGGGTCGGGACAAATGTTTTTT. It translates to CSVAGSGQMFF.

The chain joins TRBV7-9 to TRBJ2-2; D possibly corresponds to TRBD1 (5 bases). The CDR3 loop spans 13 amino acids. Between the trimmed V and J ends, which lost 5 bases and 6 bases, there was a span of 10 bases. Germline CDR1 reads SEHNR; CDR2 reads FQNEAQ (reference sequence). CDR3 amino acids: CASSPTRAGELFF. CDR3 nucleotides: TGTGCCAGCAGCCCCACCAGGGCCGGGGAGCTGTTTTTT.

This clonotype has at least ten counts. The chain has TRBV29-1 and TRBJ2-7; D possibly corresponds to TRBD1 (6 bases). Between the trimmed V and J ends, which lost 0 bases and 7 bases, there was a span of 25 bases. Germline V gene lookup returns CDR1 SQVTM and CDR2 ANQGSEA. This CDR3 contains 17 residues. The CDR3 DNA follows: TGCAGCGTTGAAGATTCGTATATCCGGCAGGGGCGGTTTGAGCAGTACTTC. Translated: CSVEDSYIRQGRFEQYF.